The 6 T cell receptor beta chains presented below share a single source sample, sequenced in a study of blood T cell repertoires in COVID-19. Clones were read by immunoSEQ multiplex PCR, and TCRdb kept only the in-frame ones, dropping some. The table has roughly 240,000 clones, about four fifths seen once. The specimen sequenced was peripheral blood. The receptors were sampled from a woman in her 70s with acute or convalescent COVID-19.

This CDR3 is CASSPIVVAGTNTDTQYF. DNA of the CDR3: TGTGCCAGCTCACCAATTGTGGTAGCGGGGACAAACACAGATACGCAGTATTTT. The chain employs TRBV18 and TRBJ2-3, with 8 bases that match TRBD2. The CDR3 has 18 amino acids. Germline V CDR1 and CDR2: KGHSH, LQKENI. Trimming removed 2 bases from V and 2 bases from J; junction bases left unmatched: 12.

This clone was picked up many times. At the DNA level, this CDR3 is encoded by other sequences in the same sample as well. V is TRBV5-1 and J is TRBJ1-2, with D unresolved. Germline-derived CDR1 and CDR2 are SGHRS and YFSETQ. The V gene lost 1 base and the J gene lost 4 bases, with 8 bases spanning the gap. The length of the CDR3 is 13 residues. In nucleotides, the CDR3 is TGCGCCAGCAGCTTGACAGACGGCTATGGCTACACCTTC. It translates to CASSLTDGYGYTF.

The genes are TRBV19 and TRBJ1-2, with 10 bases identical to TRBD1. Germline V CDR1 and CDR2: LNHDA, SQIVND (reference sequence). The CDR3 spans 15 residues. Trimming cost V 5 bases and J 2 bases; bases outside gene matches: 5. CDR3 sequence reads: CASSLGTGVNYGYTF. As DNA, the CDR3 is TGTGCCAGTAGTTTGGGGACAGGGGTCAACTATGGCTACACCTTC.

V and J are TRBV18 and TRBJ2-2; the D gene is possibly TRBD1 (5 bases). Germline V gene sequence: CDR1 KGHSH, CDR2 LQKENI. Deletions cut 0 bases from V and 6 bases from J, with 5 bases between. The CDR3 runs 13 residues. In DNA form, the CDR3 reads TGTGCCAGCTCACCACCGGGGCCCGGGGAGCTGTTTTTT. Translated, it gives CASSPPGPGELFF.

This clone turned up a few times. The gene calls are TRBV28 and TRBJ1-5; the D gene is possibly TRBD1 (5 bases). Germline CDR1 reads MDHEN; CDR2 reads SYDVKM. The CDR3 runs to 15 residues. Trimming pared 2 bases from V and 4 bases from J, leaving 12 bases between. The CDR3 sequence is CASSLGSGGNQPQHF. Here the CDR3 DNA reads TGTGCCAGCAGTTTAGGGAGCGGGGGTAATCAGCCCCAGCATTTT.

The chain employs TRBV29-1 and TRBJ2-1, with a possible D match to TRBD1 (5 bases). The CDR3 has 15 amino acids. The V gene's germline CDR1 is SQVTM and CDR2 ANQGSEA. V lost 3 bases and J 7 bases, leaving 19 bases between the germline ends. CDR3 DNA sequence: TGCAGCGTTGATAGAGTATGGGCAGGGAAGAATGAGCAGTTCTTC. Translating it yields CSVDRVWAGKNEQFF.